This T cell receptor (beta chain) was identified in a study of blood T cells in healthy people across ages. Findings and caveats of the study: A conclusive naive versus antigen-experienced comparison was prevented by the unsorted PBMCs. Roughly linearly, TCR beta diversity per million T cells fell as age increased. Aged donors had fewer naive CD4+ cells and lower diversity than long-lived donors.

Unmatched junction bases numbered 10, after V lost 2 bases and J lost 7 bases. Germline CDR1 is SGHTA and CDR2 is FQGNSA. The CDR3 runs to 16 residues. Every sample yielded at least 6.5 million isolated PBMCs. Primers used in a second PCR of about 7 to 12 cycles were a sample-barcoded 5' primer and a J-beta primer mix. TCRdb analysed the 5' RACE reads with MiXCR anew, one entry per CDR3 protein. The data contain 550,000 to 700,000 distinct CDR3 sequences, approximately 25% of them singletons. Of note for this clonotype: Antigen specificity is unknown.

V and J are TRBV7-2 and TRBJ1-4; 7 nucleotides agree with TRBD1. This TCR came from a woman in her seventies in good health. Material for sequencing was blood. CDR3: CASSLMSMQGGEKLFF. The CDR3 nucleotides are TGTGCCAGCAGCTTAATGTCAATGCAGGGGGGTGAAAAACTGTTTTTT.